A selection of T cell receptor beta chains follows, all from one sample in a study of CD8+ T cells in alopecia areata. Profiling relied on immunoSEQ multiplex PCR, and the TCRdb table lists in-frame clones only, not all of them. Here the sample spans around 100,000 clones, less than 75% being singletons. The starting material was CD8+ T cells sorted from blood, obtained at week 24, from a patient treated with tofacitinib. The origin of the receptors is a human donor with alopecia areata. The CDR3 runs from the conserved cysteine through the conserved F or W.

v_gene,CDR3aa
TRBV27,CASTPGAGESPLHF
TRBV6-5,CASSLANEQFF
TRBV13,CASSVSPERNTEAFF
TRBV4-3,CASSQEVLAGGNYEQYF
TRBV19,CASSRDREGTGELFF
TRBV5-6,CASSTGGEQYF
TRBV9,CASSPGGRRGSSYNEQFF
TRBV7-8,CASSIQGNYEQYF
TRBV7-9,CASSHGGTARGTDTQYF
TRBV4-3,CASSQGWGNEQFF